This TCR beta chain was obtained from a study of blood T cell repertoires in COVID-19. Study overall: The origin of the acute and convalescent COVID-19 samples was the United States, Italy and Spain.

In the authors' methods: Reference gene primer amplification gave estimated nucleated cell counts. Assay used: immunoSEQ multiplex PCR; TCRdb lists only in-frame clones, some missing. V, J and clone size were drawn from that table, and D and trimming were deduced from the DNA. The data show about 96,000 clones, less than 85% seen once. V was clipped by 6 bases and J by 4 bases; unmatched bases: 3. Germline V gives CDR1 SNHLY, CDR2 FYNNEI. This CDR3 has 13 amino acids. Sequencing was carried out using peripheral blood. The J gene is TRBJ2-7, the V gene TRBV2; 10 bases fit TRBD1. The TCR sequence derives from an older woman with acute or convalescent COVID-19. This chain's CDR3 is CASRRGQGYEQYF. The CDR3, as DNA: TGTGCCAGCAGGCGGGGACAGGGGTACGAGCAGTACTTC.